Given below is one TCR beta chain in context. These data originate in a study of shared clonotypes between healthy human individuals. Trimming pared 8 bases from V and 0 bases from J, leaving 20 bases between. This CDR3 spans 17 amino acids. CDR1 is MNHEY and CDR2 is SMNVEV in the germline V gene (reference sequence). Produced via immunoSEQ multiplex PCR; TCRdb's table is partial and in-frame only. This repertoire shows about 1,500,000 clones, about 96% found once; its top ten account for approximately 1.1%. The chain uses TRBV27 and TRBJ2-1; D is perhaps TRBD2 (5 bases). The TCR comes from a man aged 30-40 years in good health. Sequencing used naive CD4+ T cells sorted from blood. Sample subset: CD45RA+ positively selected. The CDR3 DNA reads as TGTGCCAGCTGGAAATTTAGCGTCTTTGGCTCCTACAATGAGCAGTTCTTC. Encoded protein: CASWKFSVFGSYNEQFF.